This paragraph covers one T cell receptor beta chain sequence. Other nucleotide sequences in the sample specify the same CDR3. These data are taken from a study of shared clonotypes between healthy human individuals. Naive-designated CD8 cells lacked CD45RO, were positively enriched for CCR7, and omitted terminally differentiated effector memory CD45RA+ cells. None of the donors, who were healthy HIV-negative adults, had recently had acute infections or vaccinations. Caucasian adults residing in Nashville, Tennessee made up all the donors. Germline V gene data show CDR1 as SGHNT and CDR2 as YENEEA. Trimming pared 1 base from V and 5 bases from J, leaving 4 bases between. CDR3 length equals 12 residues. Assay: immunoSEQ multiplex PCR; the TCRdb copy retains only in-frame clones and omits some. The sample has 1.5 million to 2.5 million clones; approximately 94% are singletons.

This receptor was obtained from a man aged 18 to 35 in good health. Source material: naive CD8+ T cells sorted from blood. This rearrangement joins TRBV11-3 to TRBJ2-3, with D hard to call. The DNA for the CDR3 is TGTGCCAGCAGCTTAGGAGAAGATACGCAGTATTTT. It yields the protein CASSLGEDTQYF.